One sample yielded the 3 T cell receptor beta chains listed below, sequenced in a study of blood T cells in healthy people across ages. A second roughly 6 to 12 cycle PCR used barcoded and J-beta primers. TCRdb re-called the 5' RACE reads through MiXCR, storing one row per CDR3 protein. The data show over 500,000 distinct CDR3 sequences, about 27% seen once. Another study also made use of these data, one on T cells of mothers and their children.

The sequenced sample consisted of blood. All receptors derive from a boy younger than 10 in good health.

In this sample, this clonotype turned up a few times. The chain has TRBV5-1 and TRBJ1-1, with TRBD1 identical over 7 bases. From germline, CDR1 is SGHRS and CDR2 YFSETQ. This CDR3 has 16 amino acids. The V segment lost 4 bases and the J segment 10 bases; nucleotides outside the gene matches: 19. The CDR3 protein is CASSQDRFLLGWPAFF. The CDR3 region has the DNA TGCGCCAGCAGCCAGGACAGGTTCCTACTTGGGTGGCCAGCTTTCTTT.

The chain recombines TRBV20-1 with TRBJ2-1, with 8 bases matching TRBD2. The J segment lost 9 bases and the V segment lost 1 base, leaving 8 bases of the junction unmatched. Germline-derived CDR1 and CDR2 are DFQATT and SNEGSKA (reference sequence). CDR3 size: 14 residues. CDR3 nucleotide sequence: TGCAGTGCTAGAGTTCCAGCGGGAGACGGTGAGCAGTTCTTC. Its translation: CSARVPAGDGEQFF.

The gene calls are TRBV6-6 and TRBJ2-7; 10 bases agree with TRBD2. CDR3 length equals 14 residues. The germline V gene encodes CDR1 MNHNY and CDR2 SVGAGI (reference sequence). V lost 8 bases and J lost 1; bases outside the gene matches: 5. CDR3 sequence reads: CASLSSGSSYEQYF. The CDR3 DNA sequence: TGTGCCAGCCTTTCTAGCGGGAGTTCCTACGAGCAGTACTTC.